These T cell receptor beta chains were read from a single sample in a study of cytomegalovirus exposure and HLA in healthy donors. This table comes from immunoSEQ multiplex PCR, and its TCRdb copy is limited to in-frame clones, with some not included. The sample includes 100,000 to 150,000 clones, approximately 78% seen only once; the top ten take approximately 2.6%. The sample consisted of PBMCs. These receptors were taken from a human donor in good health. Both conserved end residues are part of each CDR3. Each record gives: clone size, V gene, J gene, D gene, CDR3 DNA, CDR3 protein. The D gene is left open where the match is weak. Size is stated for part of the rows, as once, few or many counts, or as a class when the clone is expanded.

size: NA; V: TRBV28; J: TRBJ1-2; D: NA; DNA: TGTGCCAGCAGTTTCGCGCGCTCTGGCTACACCTTC; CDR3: CASSFARSGYTF
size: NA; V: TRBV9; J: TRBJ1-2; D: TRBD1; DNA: TGTGCCAGCAGCGCGGAGCAGGGGGCTGGAGGCTACACCTTC; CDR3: CASSAEQGAGGYTF
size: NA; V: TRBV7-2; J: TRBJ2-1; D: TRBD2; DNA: TGTGCCAGCAGTAAAGGGACTAGCGGAGCCTACAATGAGCAGTTCTTC; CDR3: CASSKGTSGAYNEQFF
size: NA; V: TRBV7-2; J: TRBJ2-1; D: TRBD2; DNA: TGTGCCAGCAGCTTTCACGCAGAGCAGCGGGGACTCTACAATGAGCAGTTCTTC; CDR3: CASSFHAEQRGLYNEQFF
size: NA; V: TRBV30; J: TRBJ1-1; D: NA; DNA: TGTGCCTGGAGTGTTCCCGACAGGCGGCGCCGGCCTGAAGCTTTCTTT; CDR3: CAWSVPDRRRRPEAFF
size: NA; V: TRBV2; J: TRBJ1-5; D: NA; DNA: TGTGCCAGCACCGACAGGATTAACAATCAGCCCCAGCATTTT; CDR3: CASTDRINNQPQHF
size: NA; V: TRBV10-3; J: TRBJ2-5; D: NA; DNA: TGTGCCATCAGTGAACTGGAGACTGAGACCCAGTACTTC; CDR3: CAISELETETQYF
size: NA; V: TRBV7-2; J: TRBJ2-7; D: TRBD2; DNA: TGTGCCAGCAGCGTGACTAGCCGGAGATACGAGCAGTACTTC; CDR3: CASSVTSRRYEQYF
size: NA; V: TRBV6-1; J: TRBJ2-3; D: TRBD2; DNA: TGTGCCAGCAGTGTAAAAGCGGGAGAAGATACGCAGTATTTT; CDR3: CASSVKAGEDTQYF
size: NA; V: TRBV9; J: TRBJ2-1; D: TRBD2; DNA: TGTGCCAGCAGCGTTGGAGGACTAGCGAGCTGGAATGAGCAGTTCTTC; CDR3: CASSVGGLASWNEQFF
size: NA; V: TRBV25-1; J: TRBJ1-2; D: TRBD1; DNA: TGTGCCAGCAGCGGACAGGTTAATAACTATGGCTACACCTTC; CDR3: CASSGQVNNYGYTF
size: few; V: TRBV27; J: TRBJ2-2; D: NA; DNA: TGTGCCAGCAAAGCACGGGCGAACACCGGGGAGCTGTTTTTT; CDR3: CASKARANTGELFF
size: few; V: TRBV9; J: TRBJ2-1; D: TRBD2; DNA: TGTGCCAGCAGCGTAGGTCCTAGCGGGGGGGACAATGAGCAGTTCTTC; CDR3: CASSVGPSGGDNEQFF
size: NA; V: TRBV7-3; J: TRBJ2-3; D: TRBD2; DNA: TGTGCCAGCAGCTTATCTAGCGGGGGCACAGATACGCAGTATTTT; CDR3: CASSLSSGGTDTQYF
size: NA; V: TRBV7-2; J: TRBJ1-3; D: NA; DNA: TGTGCCAGCAGCTCCAGGGGCGCGAATGGAAACACCATATATTTT; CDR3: CASSSRGANGNTIYF
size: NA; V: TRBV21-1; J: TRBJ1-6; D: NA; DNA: TGTGCCAGCAGCAAAGTGTGCACAGGGGGGTCCTATTCACCCCTCCACTTT; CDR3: CASSKVCTGGSYSPLHF
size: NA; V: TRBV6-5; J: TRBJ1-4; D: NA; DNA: TGTGCCAGCAGTTACTCGTCACTTGAAAAACTGTTTTTT; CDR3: CASSYSSLEKLFF
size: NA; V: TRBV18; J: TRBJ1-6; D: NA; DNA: TGTGCCAGCTCACCTTTTACAGGGATTGAAGCCCTCCACTTT; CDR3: CASSPFTGIEALHF
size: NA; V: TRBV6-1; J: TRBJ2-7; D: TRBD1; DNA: TGTGCCAGCAGTGCAGGGGGCTACGAGCAGTACTTC; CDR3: CASSAGGYEQYF
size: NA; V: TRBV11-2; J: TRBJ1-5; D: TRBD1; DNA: TGTGCCAGCAGCTTAGCTCCAGGGGGCCATCAGCCCCAGCATTTT; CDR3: CASSLAPGGHQPQHF
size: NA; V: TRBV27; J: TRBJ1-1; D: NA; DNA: TGTGCCAGCAGTTTATCACCCCGGACTACGAACACTGAAGCTTTCTTT; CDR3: CASSLSPRTTNTEAFF
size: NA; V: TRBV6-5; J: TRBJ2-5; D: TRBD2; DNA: TGTGCCAGCAGTTACTCGGCTAGCGGGGGGGCCGGGACCCAGTACTTC; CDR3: CASSYSASGGAGTQYF
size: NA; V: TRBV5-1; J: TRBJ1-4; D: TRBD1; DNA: TGCGCCAGCAGCCTCGGAGGAAGGGGGCGGGAAGAAAAACTGTTTTTT; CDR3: CASSLGGRGREEKLFF
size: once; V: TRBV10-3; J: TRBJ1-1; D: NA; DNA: TGTGCCATCAGTGAGGATCCAGACACTGGAGCTTTCTTT; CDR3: CAISEDPDTGAFF